This record looks at one T cell receptor (beta chain) sequence and its context. The data were obtained in a study of blood T cell repertoires in COVID-19. This table comes from immunoSEQ multiplex PCR, and its TCRdb copy is limited to in-frame clones, with some not included. The sample has about 400,000 clones, around 89% seen once. CDR3 length equals 17 residues. V shed 3 bases and J shed 1 base, with 18 bases lying between them. CDR1 SEHNR and CDR2 FQNEAQ come from the germline V gene (reference sequence). The sequence came from a man aged 35 to 55 with acute or convalescent COVID-19. The chain recombines TRBV7-9 with TRBJ1-2; D is possibly TRBD1 (6 bases). Sequences were obtained from peripheral blood. The CDR3 DNA sequence: TGTGCCAGCAGCTTTAAACCCCAGGGGATTCGTAACTATGGCTACACCTTC. This codes for CASSFKPQGIRNYGYTF. The full variable domain, its missing parts supplied by reference TRBV7-9 and TRBJ1-2, is DTGVSQNPRHKITKRGQNVTFRCDPISEHNRLYWYRQTLGQGPEFLTYFQNEAQLEKSRLLSDRFSAERPKGSFSTLEIQRTEQGDSAMYLCASSFKPQGIRNYGYTFGSGTRLTVV.